Listed below are T cell receptor beta chains from one sample, sequenced in a study of T-cell reconstitution after alpha-beta-depleted transplantation in children. TCRdb re-derived calls from the PCR reads in MiXCR, one entry per CDR3 protein. Counted here are about 32,000 distinct CDR3 sequences, approximately 6.5% occurring once; the ten biggest clones make up 25% to 30%. The specimen was peripheral blood, collected 60 days after TCRalphabeta/CD19-depleted stem cell transplant. These receptors were collected from a child under two years old who had a stem cell transplant for acute myeloid leukemia, so the T cells may come from the graft donor. Both conserved end residues are part of each CDR3. The D gene is left open where the match is weak. For some rows the clone size is stated as once, few or many, or as a class when expanded; others skip it.

cdr3_nt	cdr3_aa	clone_size	j_call	v_call	d_call
TGTGCCAGCAGCTTAGAAGGCGGGGGCTCCACAGATACGCAGTATTTT	CASSLEGGGSTDTQYF	-	TRBJ2-3	TRBV7-2	-
TGCAGCGTTGAAGAGGGCTACACCTTC	CSVEEGYTF	many	TRBJ1-2	TRBV29-1	-
TGCAGCGTCCTAGGCGAGGGACGGCCTAGCGGCTACGAGCAGTACTTC	CSVLGEGRPSGYEQYF	many	TRBJ2-7	TRBV29-1	TRBD2
TGCAGTGCTAGAGATAGACAACGACAAGAGACCCAGTACTTC	CSARDRQRQETQYF	many	TRBJ2-5	TRBV20-1	-
TGCAGCGTTGGGGGGACGCCCGAAAACATTCAGTACTTC	CSVGGTPENIQYF	many	TRBJ2-4	TRBV29-1	-
TGTGCCAGCAGTCGGGGGGGGGACAACCCACGGGGCACTGAAGCTTTCTTT	CASSRGGDNPRGTEAFF	many	TRBJ1-1	TRBV28	-
TGCAGTGCTAGAGACCCGAGGGGCGCCACTGAAGCTTTCTTT	CSARDPRGATEAFF	many	TRBJ1-1	TRBV20-1	-
TGTGCCAGCAGCAACGGGGCTGGGATCTACGAGCAGTACTTC	CASSNGAGIYEQYF	few	TRBJ2-7	TRBV7-8	-
TGTGCCAGCAGCCGAGGGACAGGGAGGACCAAAAACATTCAGTACTTC	CASSRGTGRTKNIQYF	many	TRBJ2-4	TRBV7-7	TRBD1
TGTGCCACCAGTGATTTTACAGGCAATGAGCAGTTCTTC	CATSDFTGNEQFF	many	TRBJ2-1	TRBV24-1	-
TGTGCCAGCAGTCGGGACACCTATTACACCGGGGAGCTGTTTTTT	CASSRDTYYTGELFF	many	TRBJ2-2	TRBV12-3/TRBV12-4	-
TGTGCCATCGGCCAAACGCAGTACTTC	CAIGQTQYF	many	TRBJ2-7	TRBV10-3	-
TGCAGCGTTGAATTCGAGTACGAGCAGTACTTC	CSVEFEYEQYF	many	TRBJ2-7	TRBV29-1	-
TGCAGTGCTCTAACCGCACAGGGTGCCAAAAACATTCAGTACTTC	CSALTAQGAKNIQYF	many	TRBJ2-4	TRBV20-1	-
TGCGCCAGCAGCCAAGAGATTAGCGGGGGGGCCCCCCACGTGCAGTATTTT	CASSQEISGGAPHVQYF	many	TRBJ2-3	TRBV4-3	TRBD2
TGCAGTGGACAGGGCCATCTGATCCTTTACGAGCAGTACTTC	CSGQGHLILYEQYF	many	TRBJ2-7	TRBV20-1	TRBD1
TGTGCCAGCAGTTACCCCCGGGGGGGAGGCACAGATACGCAGTATTTT	CASSYPRGGGTDTQYF	many	TRBJ2-3	TRBV6-5	TRBD2
TGTGCCACCGCCCAAGGACTTCGTGAGCAGTTCTTC	CATAQGLREQFF	large	TRBJ2-1	TRBV15	-
TGTGCCAGCAGTTACCCCCAGGACGGTTACGAGCAGTACTTC	CASSYPQDGYEQYF	many	TRBJ2-7	TRBV6-2/TRBV6-3	-
TGTGCCAGCAAGGCCCCGAACACTGAAGCTTTCTTT	CASKAPNTEAFF	many	TRBJ1-1	TRBV6-6	-
TGTGCCAGCAGTGTCAGGGGACCGAGACAGCCCCAGCATTTT	CASSVRGPRQPQHF	many	TRBJ1-5	TRBV2	-
TGTGCCAGCAGTTACTCGCCCGCCTACGAGCAGTACTTC	CASSYSPAYEQYF	many	TRBJ2-7	TRBV6-5	-
TGCAGTGCTAGAGATGAGCGGCATCAGCCCCAGCATTTT	CSARDERHQPQHF	many	TRBJ1-5	TRBV20-1	-
TGTGCCAGCAGCGCGGGACAGACCTACGAGCAGTACTTC	CASSAGQTYEQYF	many	TRBJ2-7	TRBV7-2	-
TGTGCCAGCAGCTTAGATCGGGGTCCAATCTATGGCTACACCTTC	CASSLDRGPIYGYTF	few	TRBJ1-2	TRBV7-6	-
TGCGCCAGCAGCCAAGGGTATAGCGGGAGGGGTGGTGAGCAGTTCTTC	CASSQGYSGRGGEQFF	medium-sized	TRBJ2-1	TRBV4-1	TRBD2
TGTGCCAGCAGTTCAGGGGAGAATAATGAAAAACTGTTTTTT	CASSSGENNEKLFF	many	TRBJ1-4	TRBV12-3/TRBV12-4	-
TGTGCCAGAGGGGGCGGAACAGATACGCAGTATTTT	CARGGGTDTQYF	many	TRBJ2-3	TRBV10-3	TRBD1
TGTGCCAGCAGCGTAGGTAAGGTGGTGGGATACAATGAGCAGTTCTTC	CASSVGKVVGYNEQFF	many	TRBJ2-1	TRBV9	-
TGTGCCAGCAGCTTAAGTGTGGGGGCCCCCGATACGCAGTATTTT	CASSLSVGAPDTQYF	many	TRBJ2-3	TRBV28	-
TGTGCCAGCGCGGGCCCCCACACCGGAGAGACCCAGTACTTC	CASAGPHTGETQYF	many	TRBJ2-5	TRBV27	-
TGTGCCACCAGCAGAGATCGGGGGACATCAAGGACCCAGTACTTC	CATSRDRGTSRTQYF	many	TRBJ2-5	TRBV15	-
TGTGCCAGCAATGAGGGGGGGCCTCACAGCACAGATACGCAGTATTTT	CASNEGGPHSTDTQYF	many	TRBJ2-3	TRBV6-1	-
TGTGCCAGTAGCGGGGTATTACAAGAGACCCAGTACTTC	CASSGVLQETQYF	many	TRBJ2-5	TRBV12-3/TRBV12-4	TRBD2
TGTGCCAGCAGCTGGGGGACTAGCGAGTCCTACGAGCAGTACTTC	CASSWGTSESYEQYF	medium-sized	TRBJ2-7	TRBV7-2	TRBD2
TGTGCCACCAAGGCCCCGGAGACTAGAGTTGAGCAGTTCTTC	CATKAPETRVEQFF	many	TRBJ2-1	TRBV28	-
TGTGCCTCCTGCCAAGATATCCCTAGCGGGGGGACCTACAATGAGCAGTTCTTC	CASCQDIPSGGTYNEQFF	once	TRBJ2-1	TRBV3-1	TRBD2
TGTGCCAGCAGCTCCAGCGGGAGTGGTGAGCAGTTCTTC	CASSSSGSGEQFF	many	TRBJ2-1	TRBV7-2	TRBD2
TGCGCCAGCAGCTTCCGCGGTAAGGGCGGGAAAGATGAGCAGTTCTTC	CASSFRGKGGKDEQFF	many	TRBJ2-1	TRBV4-1	-
TGTGCCAGCTCACCATCGGCCACGGCTAATGAAAAACTGTTTTTT	CASSPSATANEKLFF	-	TRBJ1-4	TRBV18	-
TGCGCCAGCAGCCTCACAGGGGCAACTAATGAAAAACTGTTTTTT	CASSLTGATNEKLFF	many	TRBJ1-4	TRBV4-1	TRBD1
TGTGCCTGGAGTCAAGGACAGGGCAATCAGCCCCAGCATTTT	CAWSQGQGNQPQHF	few	TRBJ1-5	TRBV30	TRBD1
TGTGCCAGCTCCCCCACGGGGCACGAGCAGTACTTC	CASSPTGHEQYF	few	TRBJ2-7	TRBV7-9	-
TGTGCCAGCAGTTTACTCGGGACCCCCGCCCAAGAGACCCAGTACTTC	CASSLLGTPAQETQYF	few	TRBJ2-5	TRBV28	-
TGCGCCAGCAGCCTGGACAGGGGGACGAATGAAAAACTGTTTTTT	CASSLDRGTNEKLFF	many	TRBJ1-4	TRBV4-3	TRBD1
TGTGCCAGCAGTTACTCCTTTCTTGACAGCTCCTACGAGCAGTACTTC	CASSYSFLDSSYEQYF	many	TRBJ2-7	TRBV12-3/TRBV12-4	-